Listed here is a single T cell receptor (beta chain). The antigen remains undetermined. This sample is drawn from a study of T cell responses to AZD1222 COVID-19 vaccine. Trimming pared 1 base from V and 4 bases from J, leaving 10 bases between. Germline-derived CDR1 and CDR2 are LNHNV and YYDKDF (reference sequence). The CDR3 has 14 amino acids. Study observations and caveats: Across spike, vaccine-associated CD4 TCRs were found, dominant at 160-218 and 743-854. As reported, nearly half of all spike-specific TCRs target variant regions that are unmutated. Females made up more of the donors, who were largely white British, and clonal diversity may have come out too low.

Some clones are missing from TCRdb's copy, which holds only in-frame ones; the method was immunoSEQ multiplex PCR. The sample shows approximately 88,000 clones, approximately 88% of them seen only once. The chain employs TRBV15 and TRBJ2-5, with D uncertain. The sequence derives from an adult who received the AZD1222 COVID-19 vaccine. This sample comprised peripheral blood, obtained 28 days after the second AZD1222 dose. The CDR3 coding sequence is TGTGCCACCAGCAGAGGCAGGACCCGAGAGACCCAGTACTTC. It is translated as CATSRGRTRETQYF. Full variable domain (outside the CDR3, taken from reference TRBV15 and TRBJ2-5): DAMVIQNPRYQVTQFGKPVTLSCSQTLNHNVMYWYQQKSSQAPKLLFHYYDKDFNNEADTPDNFQSRRPNTSFCFLDIRSPGLGDTAMYLCATSRGRTRETQYFGPGTRLLVL.